This T cell receptor beta chain is from a study of blood T cells in healthy people across ages. The CDR3 sequence is 14 residues long. V lost 6 bases, J lost 2 bases, and 14 bases lay in between. Germline V lookup: CDR1 ENHRY, CDR2 SYGVKD. With regard to this clonotype: Its antigen is currently unknown.

Study-level findings and limits: Higher diversity, along with more naive CD4+ cells, distinguished long-lived donors from aged donors. Percentage of naive T cells showed a strong correlation with TCR beta diversity. It was not known whether donors were CMV positive (a possible confounder of expanded clonotype changes).

The use of a sample-barcoded 5' primer and a J-beta primer mix characterized a second PCR of about 7 to 12 cycles. The template-switch adaptor was a 5' adaptor with 12 random nucleotides. It tagged each cDNA molecule. TCRdb redid the calling of the 5' RACE reads with MiXCR, one entry per CDR3 protein. The data hold 870,000 or so distinct CDR3 sequences, with more than 25% observed a single time. The chain recombines TRBV10-3 with TRBJ2-7, with D perhaps given as TRBD1 or TRBD2 (5 bases each). The clonotype was recovered from a woman of 80 years or more in good health. The sequencing sample was made of blood. The CDR3, as DNA: TGTGCCATCAGCACAGGACTCCAGACCTACGAGCAGTACTTC. Encoded protein: CAISTGLQTYEQYF.